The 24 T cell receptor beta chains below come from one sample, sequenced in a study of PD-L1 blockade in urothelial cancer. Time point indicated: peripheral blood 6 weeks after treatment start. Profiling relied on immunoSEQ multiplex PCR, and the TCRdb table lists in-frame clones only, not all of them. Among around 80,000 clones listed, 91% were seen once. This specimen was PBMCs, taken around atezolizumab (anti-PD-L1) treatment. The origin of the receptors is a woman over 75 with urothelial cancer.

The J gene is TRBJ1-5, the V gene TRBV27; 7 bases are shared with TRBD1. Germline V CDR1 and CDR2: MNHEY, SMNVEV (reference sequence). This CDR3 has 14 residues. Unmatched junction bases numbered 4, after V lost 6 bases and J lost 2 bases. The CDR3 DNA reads TGTGCCAGCAGACAGGGGATTGGCAATCAGCCCCAGCATTTT. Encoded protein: CASRQGIGNQPQHF.

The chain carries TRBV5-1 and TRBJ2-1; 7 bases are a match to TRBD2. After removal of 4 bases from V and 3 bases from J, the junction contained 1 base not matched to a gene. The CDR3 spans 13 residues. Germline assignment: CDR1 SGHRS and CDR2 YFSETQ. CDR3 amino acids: CASSSGDYNEQFF. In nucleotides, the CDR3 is TGCGCCAGCAGCAGCGGGGACTACAATGAGCAGTTCTTC. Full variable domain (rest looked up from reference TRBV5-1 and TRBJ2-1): KAGVTQTPRYLIKTRGQQVTLSCSPISGHRSVSWYQQTPGQGLQFLFEYFSETQRNKGNFPGRFSGRQFSNSRSEMNVSTLELGDSALYLCASSSGDYNEQFFGPGTRLTVL.

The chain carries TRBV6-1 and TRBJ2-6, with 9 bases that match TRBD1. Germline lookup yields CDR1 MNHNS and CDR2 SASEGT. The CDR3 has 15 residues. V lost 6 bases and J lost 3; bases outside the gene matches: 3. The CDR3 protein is CASSRQGDGANVLTF. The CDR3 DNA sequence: TGTGCCAGCAGCCGACAGGGGGATGGGGCCAACGTCCTGACTTTC.

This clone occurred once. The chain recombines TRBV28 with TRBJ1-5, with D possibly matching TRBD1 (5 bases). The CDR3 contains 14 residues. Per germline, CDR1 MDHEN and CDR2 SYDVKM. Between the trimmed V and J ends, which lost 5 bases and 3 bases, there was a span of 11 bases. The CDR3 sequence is CASSRTQLNQPQHF. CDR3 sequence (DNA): TGTGCCAGCAGTAGGACACAACTCAATCAGCCCCAGCATTTT.

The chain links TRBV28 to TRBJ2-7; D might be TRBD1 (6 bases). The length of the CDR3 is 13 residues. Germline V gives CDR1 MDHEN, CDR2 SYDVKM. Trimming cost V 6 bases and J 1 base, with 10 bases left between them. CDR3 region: CASRPGQSYEQYF. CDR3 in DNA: TGTGCCAGCAGACCCGGACAGTCCTACGAGCAGTACTTC.

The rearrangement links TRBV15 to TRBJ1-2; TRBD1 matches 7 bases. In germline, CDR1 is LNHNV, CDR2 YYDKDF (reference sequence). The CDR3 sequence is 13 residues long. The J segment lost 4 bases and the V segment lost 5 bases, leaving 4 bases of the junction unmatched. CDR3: CATSDGQVYGYTF. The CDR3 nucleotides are TGTGCCACCAGCGACGGACAGGTCTATGGCTACACCTTC.

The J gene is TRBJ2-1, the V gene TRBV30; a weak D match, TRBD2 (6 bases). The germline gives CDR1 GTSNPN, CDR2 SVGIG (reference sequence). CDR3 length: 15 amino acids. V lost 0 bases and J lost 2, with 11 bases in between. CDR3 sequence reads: CAWSVWQRAYNEQFF. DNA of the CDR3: TGTGCCTGGAGTGTGTGGCAGCGGGCCTACAATGAGCAGTTCTTC.

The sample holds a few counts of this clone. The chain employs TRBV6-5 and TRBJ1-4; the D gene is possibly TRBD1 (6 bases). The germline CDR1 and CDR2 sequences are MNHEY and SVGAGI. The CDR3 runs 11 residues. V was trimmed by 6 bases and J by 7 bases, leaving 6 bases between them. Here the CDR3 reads CASSRGEKLFF. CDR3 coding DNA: TGTGCCAGCAGCAGGGGTGAAAAACTGTTTTTT.

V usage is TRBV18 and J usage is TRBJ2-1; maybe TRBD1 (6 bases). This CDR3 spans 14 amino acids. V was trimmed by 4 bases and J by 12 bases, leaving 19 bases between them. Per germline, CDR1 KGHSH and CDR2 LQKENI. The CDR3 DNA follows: TGTGCCAGCTCACTCGACTCCCAGGGGTACTTGCAGTTCTTC. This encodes CASSLDSQGYLQFF.

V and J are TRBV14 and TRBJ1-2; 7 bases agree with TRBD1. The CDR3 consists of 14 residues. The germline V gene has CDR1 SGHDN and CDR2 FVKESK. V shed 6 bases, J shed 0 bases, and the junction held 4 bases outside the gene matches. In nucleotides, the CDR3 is TGTGCCAGCAGGCGACAGGGATCTAACTATGGCTACACCTTC. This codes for CASRRQGSNYGYTF.

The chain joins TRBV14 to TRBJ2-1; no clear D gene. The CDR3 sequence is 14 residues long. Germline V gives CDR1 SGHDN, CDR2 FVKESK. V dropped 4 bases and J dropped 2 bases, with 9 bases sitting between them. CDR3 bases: TGTGCCAGCAGCCCCTACAGCCCCTACAATGAGCAGTTCTTC. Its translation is CASSPYSPYNEQFF.

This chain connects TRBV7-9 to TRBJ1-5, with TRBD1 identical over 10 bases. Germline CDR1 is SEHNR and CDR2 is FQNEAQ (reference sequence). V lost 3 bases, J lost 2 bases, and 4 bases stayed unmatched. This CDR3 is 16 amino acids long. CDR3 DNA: TGTGCCAGCAGCTTGGGGACAGGGGCTGGCAATCAGCCCCAGCATTTT. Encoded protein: CASSLGTGAGNQPQHF.

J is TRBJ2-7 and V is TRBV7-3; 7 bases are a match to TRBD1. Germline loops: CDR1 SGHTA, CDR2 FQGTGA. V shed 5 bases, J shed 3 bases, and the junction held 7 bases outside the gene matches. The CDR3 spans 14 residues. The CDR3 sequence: CASSLGAGGYEQYF. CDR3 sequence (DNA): TGTGCCAGCAGCCTAGGGGCAGGGGGCTACGAGCAGTACTTC.

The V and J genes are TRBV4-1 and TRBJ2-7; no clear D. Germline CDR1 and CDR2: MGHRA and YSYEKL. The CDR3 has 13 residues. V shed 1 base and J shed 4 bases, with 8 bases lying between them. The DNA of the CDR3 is TGCGCCAGCAGCCAAGTCGGTGCGTACGAGCAGTACTTC. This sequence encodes CASSQVGAYEQYF.

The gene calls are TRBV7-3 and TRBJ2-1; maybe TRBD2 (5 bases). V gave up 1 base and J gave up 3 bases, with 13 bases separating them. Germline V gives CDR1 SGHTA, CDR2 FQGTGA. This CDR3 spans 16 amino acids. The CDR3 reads CASSLISRVGYNEQFF. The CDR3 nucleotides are TGTGCCAGCAGCTTAATCTCGCGGGTAGGCTACAATGAGCAGTTCTTC. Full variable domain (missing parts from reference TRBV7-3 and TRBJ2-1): GAGVSQTPSNKVTEKGKYVELRCDPISGHTALYWYRQSLGQGPEFLIYFQGTGAADDSGLPNDRFFAVRPEGSVSTLKIQRTERGDSAVYLCASSLISRVGYNEQFFGPGTRLTVL.

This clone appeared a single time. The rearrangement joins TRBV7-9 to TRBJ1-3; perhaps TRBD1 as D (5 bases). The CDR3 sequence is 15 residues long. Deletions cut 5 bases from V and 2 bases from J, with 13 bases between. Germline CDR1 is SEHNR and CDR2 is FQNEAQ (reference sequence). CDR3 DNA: TGTGCCAGCAGCCCGGACAACCTCCCTGGAAACACCATATATTTT. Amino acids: CASSPDNLPGNTIYF.

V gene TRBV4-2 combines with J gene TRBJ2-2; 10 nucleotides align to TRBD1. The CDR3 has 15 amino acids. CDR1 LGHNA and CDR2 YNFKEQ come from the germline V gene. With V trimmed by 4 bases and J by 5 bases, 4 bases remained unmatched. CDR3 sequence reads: CASSRDRGVTGELFF. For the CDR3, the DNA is TGTGCCAGCAGCCGGGACAGGGGAGTGACCGGGGAGCTGTTTTTT.

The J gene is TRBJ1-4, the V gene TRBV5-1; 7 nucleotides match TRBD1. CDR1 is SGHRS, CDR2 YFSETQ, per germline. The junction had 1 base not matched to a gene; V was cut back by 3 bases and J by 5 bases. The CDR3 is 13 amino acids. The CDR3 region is CASSSTGNEKLFF. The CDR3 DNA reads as TGCGCCAGCAGCTCGACAGGGAATGAAAAACTGTTTTTT.

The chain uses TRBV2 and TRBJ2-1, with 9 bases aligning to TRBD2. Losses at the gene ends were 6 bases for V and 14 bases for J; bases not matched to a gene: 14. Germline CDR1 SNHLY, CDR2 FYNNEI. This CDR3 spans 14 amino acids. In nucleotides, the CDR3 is TGTGCCAGCAGCATGAAGACTAGCGGCAGTGGGGAGTTCTTC. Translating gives CASSMKTSGSGEFF.

The CDR3 region has the DNA TGTGCCAGCAAGGTGGCGGGAGGGAAGATCCCCGCTGAAAAACTGTTTTTT. Protein: CASKVAGGKIPAEKLFF. V is TRBV27 and J is TRBJ1-4; D is uncertain. V was pared by 7 bases and J by 7 bases, with 25 bases between. Germline lookup yields CDR1 MNHEY and CDR2 SMNVEV (reference sequence). There are 17 residues in the CDR3.

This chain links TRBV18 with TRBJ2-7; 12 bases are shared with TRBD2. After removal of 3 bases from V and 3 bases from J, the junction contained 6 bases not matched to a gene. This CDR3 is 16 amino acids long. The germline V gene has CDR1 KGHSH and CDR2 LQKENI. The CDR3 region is CASSPGLAGLHYEQYF. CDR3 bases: TGTGCCAGCTCACCTGGACTAGCGGGATTGCACTACGAGCAGTACTTC.

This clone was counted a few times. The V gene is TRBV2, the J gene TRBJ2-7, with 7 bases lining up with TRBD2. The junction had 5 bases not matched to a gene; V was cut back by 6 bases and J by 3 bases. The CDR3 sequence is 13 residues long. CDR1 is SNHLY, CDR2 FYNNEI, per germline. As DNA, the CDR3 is TGTGCCAGCAGAGAGTGGGAGGGCTACGAGCAGTACTTC. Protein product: CASREWEGYEQYF. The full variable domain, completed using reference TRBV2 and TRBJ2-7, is EPEVTQTPSHQVTQMGQEVILRCVPISNHLYFYWYRQILGQKVEFLVSFYNNEISEKSEIFDDQFSVERPDGSNFTLKIRSTKLEDSAMYFCASREWEGYEQYFGPGTRLTVT.

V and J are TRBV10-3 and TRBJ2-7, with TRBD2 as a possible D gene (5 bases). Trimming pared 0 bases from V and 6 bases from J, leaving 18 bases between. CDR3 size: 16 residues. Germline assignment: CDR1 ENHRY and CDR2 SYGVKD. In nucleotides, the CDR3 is TGTGCCATCAGTGAGTCACCCGGGAAGGGTGGGTTCGAGCAGTACTTC. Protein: CAISESPGKGGFEQYF.

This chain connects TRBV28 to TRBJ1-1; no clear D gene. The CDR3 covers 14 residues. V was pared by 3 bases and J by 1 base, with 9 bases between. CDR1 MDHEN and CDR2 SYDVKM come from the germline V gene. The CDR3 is CASSFGTPNTEAFF. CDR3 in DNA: TGTGCCAGCAGTTTCGGTACGCCGAACACTGAAGCTTTCTTT.